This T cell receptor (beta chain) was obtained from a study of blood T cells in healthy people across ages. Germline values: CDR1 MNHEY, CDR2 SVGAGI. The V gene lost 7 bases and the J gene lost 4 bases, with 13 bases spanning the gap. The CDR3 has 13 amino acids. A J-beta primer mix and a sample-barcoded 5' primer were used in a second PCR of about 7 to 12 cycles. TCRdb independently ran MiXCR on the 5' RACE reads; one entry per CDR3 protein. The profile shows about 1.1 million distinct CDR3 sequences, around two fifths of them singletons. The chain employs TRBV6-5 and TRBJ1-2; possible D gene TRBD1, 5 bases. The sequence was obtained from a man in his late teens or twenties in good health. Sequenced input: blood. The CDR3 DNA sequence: TGTGCCAGCACCAGAGGGGAGAGCTATGGCTACACCTTC. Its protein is CASTRGESYGYTF.